Below are 13 T cell receptor beta chains sequenced from a single sample in a study of cytomegalovirus exposure and HLA in healthy donors. The PCR contained 60 Vbeta and 13 Jbeta primers. Using immunoSEQ multiplex PCR, the repertoire was profiled, and TCRdb retains in-frame clones only, with some absent. This table has over 100,000 clones, 73% appearing once. Sequencing used PBMCs. The receptors originated from a middle-aged man in good health and CMV-seronegative.

The CDR3 spells CASSRLSDRSELFF. The CDR3 DNA sequence: TGTGCCAGCAGTCGACTTTCGGACAGGAGCGAGCTGTTTTTT. The chain recombines TRBV6-5 with TRBJ2-2; 7 nucleotides line up with TRBD1. CDR1 and CDR2 from the germline V gene are MNHEY and SVGAGI. This CDR3 contains 14 residues. Germline trimming cut 5 bases from V and 11 bases from J; bases unmatched to any gene: 11.

Of note for this clone: Mismatch with germline at one junction end may stem from a read error. The chain uses TRBV5-6 and TRBJ2-1; 13 nucleotides line up with TRBD2. This CDR3 contains 15 residues. Germline loops: CDR1 SGHDT, CDR2 YYEEEE. The CDR3 sequence: CASTLGLAGLVGQFF. CDR3 nucleotides: TGTGCCAGCACCTTGGGACTAGCGGGGTTGGTCGGGCAGTTCTTC.

The CDR3 region is CASSSYRGWDYEQYF. The CDR3 coding sequence is TGTGCCAGCAGCTCTTACAGGGGTTGGGACTACGAGCAGTACTTC. The rearrangement links TRBV7-2 to TRBJ2-7; 7 nucleotides align to TRBD1. This CDR3 has 15 amino acids. The germline V gene encodes CDR1 SGHTA and CDR2 FQGNSA. V dropped 4 bases and J dropped 3; count of bases not matched to a gene: 9.

This clone was seen repeatedly, ten times or more. The chain joins TRBV9 to TRBJ1-1, with a tentative D call TRBD1 (6 bases). The germline V gene encodes CDR1 SGDLS and CDR2 YYNGEE. The CDR3 has 14 amino acids. V dropped 4 bases and J dropped 0 bases, with 10 bases sitting between them. DNA for the CDR3: TGTGCCAGCAGCATGGACAGCTTGAACACTGAAGCTTTCTTT. Protein: CASSMDSLNTEAFF.

V is TRBV4-1 and J is TRBJ2-7; D not certain. The V gene's germline CDR1 is MGHRA and CDR2 YSYEKL. With 5 bases removed from V and 7 bases from J, the gap between germline ends came to 18 bases. The CDR3 is 14 amino acids. This CDR3 is CASSARFIPGEQYF. Written as DNA, the CDR3 is TGCGCCAGCAGCGCCCGCTTTATCCCAGGAGAGCAGTACTTC.

The chain carries TRBV14 and TRBJ1-2, with D uncertain. The V end lost 0 bases, the J end lost 0 bases, and 14 bases lay between the germline ends. The V gene's germline CDR1 is SGHDN and CDR2 FVKESK. The CDR3 runs to 17 residues. CDR3 nucleotide sequence: TGTGCCAGCAGCCAAGATACGTGGGCAGCGGCTAACTATGGCTACACCTTC. Its translation: CASSQDTWAAANYGYTF.

This clone has only one observation. V and J are TRBV13 and TRBJ2-7, with TRBD1 as a possible D gene (5 bases). The germline gives CDR1 PRHDT, CDR2 FYEKMQ (reference sequence). Trimming removed 2 bases from V and 3 bases from J, with 8 bases in between. This CDR3 is 13 amino acids long. This CDR3 is CASSLRQIYEQYF. CDR3 coding DNA: TGTGCCAGCAGCTTAAGACAGATCTACGAGCAGTACTTC.

The rearrangement uses TRBV5-4 and TRBJ2-1; 15 nucleotides line up with TRBD2. The germline V gene encodes CDR1 SGHNT and CDR2 YYREEE (reference sequence). CDR3 size: 18 residues. The ends lost 4 bases at V and 0 bases at J; junction bases unmatched: 5. The CDR3, as DNA: TGTGCCAGCAGCCGGACTAGCGGGGGGGTAAGCTCCTACAATGAGCAGTTCTTC. This encodes CASSRTSGGVSSYNEQFF.

J is TRBJ1-2 and V is TRBV19; 11 bases line up with TRBD1. The CDR3 has 14 amino acids. Germline V gene lookup returns CDR1 LNHDA and CDR2 SQIVND (reference sequence). J was trimmed by 6 bases and V by 7 bases; bases with no gene match: 7. The CDR3 reads CASNPDRGQHGYTF. CDR3 sequence (DNA): TGTGCCAGTAACCCGGACAGGGGGCAACATGGCTACACCTTC.

The V and J genes are TRBV7-6 and TRBJ2-2; the match to TRBD2 covers 13 bases. With V trimmed by 2 bases and J by 6 bases, 9 bases remained unmatched. Germline V gene sequence: CDR1 SGHVS, CDR2 FNYEAQ. This CDR3 contains 18 residues. The CDR3 DNA is TGTGCCAGCAGCTTAAATGGCGGACTAGCGGGGGCCCCCGGGGAGCTGTTTTTT. Protein sequence: CASSLNGGLAGAPGELFF. The whole variable domain, filled in from reference TRBV7-6 and TRBJ2-2, reads GAGVSQSPRYKVTKRGQDVALRCDPISGHVSLYWYRQALGQGPEFLTYFNYEAQQDKSGLPNDRFSAERPEGSISTLTIQRTEQRDSAMYRCASSLNGGLAGAPGELFFGEGSRLTVL.

In its sample, this clone was seen a few times. The chain has TRBV9 and TRBJ2-5, with D possibly TRBD1 on 8 matching bases. The CDR3 extends over 16 amino acids. Trimming cost V 3 bases and J 5 bases, with 20 bases left between them. The germline V gene encodes CDR1 SGDLS and CDR2 YYNGEE. The CDR3 loop reads CASSAYRGGAGETQYF. CDR3 nucleotides: TGTGCCAGCAGCGCTTACAGGGGGGGCGCGGGGGAGACCCAGTACTTC.

This CDR3 reads CASSARGQGAGDTQYF. CDR3 nucleotide sequence: TGTGCCAGCAGCGCTCGGGGACAGGGGGCCGGAGATACGCAGTATTTT. The chain carries TRBV9 and TRBJ2-3; 12 bases map to TRBD1. CDR1 and CDR2 from the germline V gene are SGDLS and YYNGEE. V gave up 3 bases and J gave up 5 bases; unmatched junction bases: 7. The CDR3 spans 16 residues.

V is TRBV5-1 and J is TRBJ2-4; no clear D. The V end lost 0 bases, the J end lost 3 bases, and 7 bases lay between the germline ends. The CDR3 has 14 residues. The V gene's germline CDR1 is SGHRS and CDR2 YFSETQ. The CDR3: CASSLEAYKNIQYF. DNA for the CDR3: TGCGCCAGCAGCTTGGAAGCATACAAAAACATTCAGTACTTC.